These 12 T cell receptor beta chains originate from one sample sequenced in a study of identical twins (dated by TCRdb to about 2016). Library generation was performed with 5' RACE. Sequencing took place on an Illumina HiSeq 2000. TCRdb's own reprocessing of the public reads used fastp at Q25 and MiXCR and kept productive beta chains. CDR3 protein sequences are deduplicated, and each keeps its most common genes and DNA. The sample contains 400,000 to 650,000 distinct CDR3 sequences, under 25% of them found a single time. The ten largest clones represent approximately 0.95% of the sample. The sample was also linked to a second study, of T cells expressing NK-cell markers.

The source material was CD4+ T cells sorted from blood. Every receptor here comes from a woman aged 18-29 years in good health.

CDR3 protein: CASSWTGMGGHYYNEQFF. Here the CDR3 DNA reads TGTGCCAGCAGCTGGACAGGGATGGGGGGACATTACTACAATGAGCAGTTCTTC. The chain carries TRBV6-2 or TRBV6-3 and TRBJ2-1; 8 positions match TRBD1. With 6 bases clipped from V and 3 bases from J, the junction kept 16 bases outside the gene matches. Per the germline V gene, CDR1 is MNHEY and CDR2 is SVGEGT. This CDR3 region has 18 residues.

This clonotype has only a few counts. This chain links TRBV2 with TRBJ1-2, with 7 bases that match TRBD1. The germline gives CDR1 SNHLY, CDR2 FYNNEI. The CDR3 has 15 residues. J gave up 6 bases and V 6 bases, and 13 bases lay outside the gene matches. The chain's CDR3 is CASSYTGQEGDGYTF. CDR3 DNA: TGTGCCAGCAGCTATACCGGACAGGAAGGGGATGGCTACACCTTC.

The table lists this clonotype with a few counts. This sequence joins TRBV12-3 or TRBV12-4 and TRBJ2-1; D might be TRBD2 (5 bases). V lost 3 bases, J lost 0 bases, and 12 bases lay in between. The CDR3 is 16 residues long. CDR3 DNA: TGTGCCAGCAGTTTGTCTAGCTTGAGCTCCTACAATGAGCAGTTCTTC. Translated, it gives CASSLSSLSSYNEQFF.

This chain joins TRBV3-1 and TRBJ2-7; D is unclear. Germline V CDR1 and CDR2: LGHDT, YNNKEL (reference sequence). This CDR3 contains 13 residues. V lost 9 bases and J 1 base, leaving 13 bases between the germline ends. CDR3 in amino acids: CASDGNSSYEQYF. CDR3 bases: TGTGCCAGTGACGGTAACTCGTCCTACGAGCAGTACTTC.

This clonotype has only a few counts. V is TRBV6-6 and J is TRBJ2-1; a weak D match, TRBD2 (6 bases). This CDR3 is built from 16 residues. Germline-derived CDR1 and CDR2 are MNHNY and SVGAGI (reference sequence). The V and J ends lost 2 bases and 3 bases respectively, with 14 bases between them. Here the CDR3 DNA reads TGTGCCAGCAGTTACGGTGGGGCCGGGAGCTACAATGAGCAGTTCTTC. Translating gives CASSYGGAGSYNEQFF.

The sample holds a few counts of this clonotype. The V and J genes are TRBV4-2 and TRBJ1-2; D is perhaps TRBD1 (6 bases). Germline loops: CDR1 LGHNA, CDR2 YNFKEQ. V gave up 0 bases and J gave up 6 bases, with 8 bases separating them. This CDR3 is built from 13 residues. CDR3 DNA sequence: TGTGCCAGCAGCCAAGATACAGGGAATGGCTACACCTTC. The encoded protein is CASSQDTGNGYTF.

The chain links TRBV18 to TRBJ2-1; 8 bases align to TRBD1. The trim removed 3 bases at V and 8 bases at J, leaving 6 bases unmatched. The CDR3 loop spans 14 amino acids. Germline V gene sequence: CDR1 KGHSH, CDR2 LQKENI. This CDR3 is CASSPPDRVHEQFF. In DNA, the CDR3 is TGTGCCAGCTCACCCCCGGACAGGGTACATGAGCAGTTCTTC.

A few counts support this clonotype. The chain joins TRBV20-1 to TRBJ2-1; D not certain. Looked up from germline, CDR1 is DFQATT and CDR2 is SNEGSKA (reference sequence). The length of the CDR3 is 14 residues. Trimming removed 2 bases at V and 9 bases at J, with 17 bases between. The chain's CDR3 is CSARPPDSHSEQFF. CDR3 sequence (DNA): TGCAGTGCTAGACCGCCCGACTCCCATTCTGAGCAGTTCTTC.

The chain carries TRBV20-1 and TRBJ2-7; D remains unclear. The CDR3 is 14 residues long. V was cut by 0 bases and J by 5 bases, with 14 bases left in between. Germline values: CDR1 DFQATT, CDR2 SNEGSKA (reference sequence). The DNA for the CDR3 is TGCAGTGCTAGAGACCCCGTTCCCGGCGACGAGCAGTACTTC. Amino acid sequence: CSARDPVPGDEQYF.

This clonotype has more than one count but fewer than ten. The CDR3 region has the DNA TGCGCCAGCACCCTAAACCGGGGGAACTATGGCTACACCTTC. Translation gives CASTLNRGNYGYTF. This rearrangement joins TRBV5-1 to TRBJ1-2; D is possibly TRBD1 (5 bases). Germline-derived CDR1 and CDR2 are SGHRS and YFSETQ. This CDR3 spans 14 amino acids. Trimming stripped 6 bases from V and 2 bases from J, with 14 bases between. The entire variable domain, with the rest obtained from reference TRBV5-1 and TRBJ1-2, is as follows: KAGVTQTPRYLIKTRGQQVTLSCSPISGHRSVSWYQQTPGQGLQFLFEYFSETQRNKGNFPGRFSGRQFSNSRSEMNVSTLELGDSALYLCASTLNRGNYGYTFGSGTRLTVV.

The chain has TRBV9 and TRBJ2-6, with 9 positions matching TRBD1. Losses at the gene ends were 3 bases for V and 1 base for J; bases not matched to a gene: 8. From germline, CDR1 is SGDLS and CDR2 YYNGEE. The CDR3 is 18 amino acids. CDR3 region: CASSASGTGSSGANVLTF. DNA of the CDR3: TGTGCCAGCAGCGCCTCCGGGACAGGGTCATCTGGGGCCAACGTCCTGACTTTC.

V is TRBV20-1 and J is TRBJ2-1; TRBD2 matches 7 bases. V lost 6 bases and J lost 9; bases outside the gene matches: 8. This CDR3 is built from 12 residues. Per germline, CDR1 DFQATT and CDR2 SNEGSKA (reference sequence). The CDR3 DNA sequence: TGCAGTGCAGCGGGGTACGGGGCTGAGCAGTTCTTC. Residues: CSAAGYGAEQFF.